These 24 T cell receptor beta chains were all obtained from the same sample, sequenced in a study of regulatory T cells in long-lasting Graves disease. HTBI primers from iRepertoire and Arm-PCR of CDR3 regions yielded the TCR beta libraries. TCRdb redid the calling of the multiplex PCR reads with MiXCR, one entry per CDR3 protein. The sample shows over 350,000 distinct CDR3 sequences, 15% of them seen only once. This sample's time point: newly diagnosed GD, antithyroid drugs for less than 3 months. Generation of the TCR library employed RNA extracted from PBMCs. These same records also appear under a second study, on T cells in Graves' hyperthyroidism and ophthalmopathy.

The input for sequencing was peripheral blood mononuclear cells (PBMCs), taken at new diagnosis, from a patient treated with antithyroid drugs. These receptors all stem from a woman in her forties with Graves disease.

The chain employs TRBV20-1 and TRBJ1-3, with 9 bases that match TRBD1. This CDR3 spans 15 amino acids. Germline values: CDR1 DFQATT, CDR2 SNEGSKA (reference sequence). V lost 3 bases to trimming and J lost 2 bases; unmatched junction nucleotides: 5. The CDR3 region is CSARGDRETGNTIYF. The CDR3 region has the DNA TGCAGTGCTAGGGGGGACAGGGAAACTGGAAACACCATATATTTT.

This clonotype has ten or more counts. The chain uses TRBV28 and TRBJ2-7; 12 bases align to TRBD1. With V trimmed by 6 bases and J by 2 bases, 5 bases remained unmatched. CDR3 size: 15 residues. Germline CDR1 and CDR2: MDHEN and SYDVKM. DNA for the CDR3: TGTGCCAGCAGCCCCGGGACAGGGGGCCCCTACGAGCAGTACTTC. It codes for CASSPGTGGPYEQYF.

The table lists this clonotype with many counts. The chain is built from TRBV30 and TRBJ2-3; D gene unclear. Germline V CDR1 and CDR2: GTSNPN, SVGIG (reference sequence). The CDR3 is made up of 13 amino acids. Trimming cost V 4 bases and J 2 bases, with 10 bases left between them. The CDR3 nucleotides are TGTGCCTGGAAAGACCGAAACACAGATACGCAGTATTTT. Protein product: CAWKDRNTDTQYF.

V usage is TRBV7-9 and J usage is TRBJ2-1, with 12 bases lining up with TRBD2. This CDR3 comprises 16 residues. Trimming removed 1 base from V and 9 bases from J; junction bases left unmatched: 7. The V gene's germline CDR1 is SEHNR and CDR2 FQNEAQ (reference sequence). CDR3 coding DNA: TGTGCCAGCAGCTTAGACCAGGGACTAGCGGGTAGTGAGCAGTTCTTC. Its translation: CASSLDQGLAGSEQFF.

The rearrangement joins TRBV4-1 to TRBJ1-1; maybe TRBD1 (5 bases). The CDR3 extends over 16 amino acids. Germline-derived CDR1 and CDR2 are MGHRA and YSYEKL. Trimming took off 4 bases at V and 10 bases at J, with 25 bases between the two ends. The CDR3 sequence is CASSPSLLQATKGAFF. The DNA for the CDR3 is TGCGCCAGCAGCCCGAGTCTTTTACAGGCCACCAAGGGAGCTTTCTTT.

This clonotype was picked up many times. The chain recombines TRBV3-1 with TRBJ1-6, with D unresolved. Trimming cost V 0 bases and J 15 bases, with 6 bases left between them. The CDR3 consists of 11 residues. Germline lookup yields CDR1 LGHDT and CDR2 YNNKEL (reference sequence). This chain's CDR3 is CASSQDRHLHF. The DNA of the CDR3 is TGTGCCAGCAGCCAAGATCGCCACCTCCACTTT.

This clonotype was seen many times. J is TRBJ1-5 and V is TRBV2, with D possibly being TRBD1 (5 bases). Germline V lookup: CDR1 SNHLY, CDR2 FYNNEI. The CDR3 is made up of 16 amino acids. The germline V and J ends were trimmed by 6 bases and 2 bases, with 17 bases remaining between them. The CDR3 loop reads CASSIDTGFGNQPQHF. DNA of the CDR3: TGTGCCAGCAGCATAGATACAGGTTTCGGCAATCAGCCCCAGCATTTT. The whole variable domain, filled in from reference TRBV2 and TRBJ1-5, reads EPEVTQTPSHQVTQMGQEVILRCVPISNHLYFYWYRQILGQKVEFLVSFYNNEISEKSEIFDDQFSVERPDGSNFTLKIRSTKLEDSAMYFCASSIDTGFGNQPQHFGDGTRLSIL.

The gene calls are TRBV20-1 and TRBJ2-1; D ambiguous. V was trimmed by 6 bases and J by 0 bases, leaving 18 bases between them. Germline V gene lookup returns CDR1 DFQATT and CDR2 SNEGSKA (reference sequence). CDR3 length equals 16 residues. Here the CDR3 reads CSASPRFRASYNEQFF. The CDR3 nucleotides are TGCAGTGCCTCCCCGCGGTTTCGCGCCTCCTACAATGAGCAGTTCTTC.

This clonotype was recorded a few times. The chain has TRBV30 and TRBJ2-7; no clear D. Germline V gene sequence: CDR1 GTSNPN, CDR2 SVGIG (reference sequence). V was clipped by 2 bases and J by 5 bases, with 7 bases between them. This CDR3 contains 11 residues. The CDR3 loop is CAWSTVDEQYF. The DNA for the CDR3 is TGTGCCTGGAGTACGGTCGACGAGCAGTACTTC.

The chain links TRBV2 to TRBJ2-1; unclear D gene. The germline CDR1 and CDR2 sequences are SNHLY and FYNNEI. The CDR3 is 12 residues long. Between the trimmed V and J ends, which lost 1 base and 9 bases, there was a span of 7 bases. The CDR3 coding sequence is TGTGCCAGCAGTGAAGGGCTCGGTGAGCAGTTCTTC. This codes for CASSEGLGEQFF. Complete variable domain (other parts from reference TRBV2 and TRBJ2-1): EPEVTQTPSHQVTQMGQEVILRCVPISNHLYFYWYRQILGQKVEFLVSFYNNEISEKSEIFDDQFSVERPDGSNFTLKIRSTKLEDSAMYFCASSEGLGEQFFGPGTRLTVL.

This clonotype was counted at least ten times. The chain carries TRBV7-2 and TRBJ2-1; the D is unclear. CDR1 and CDR2 from the germline V gene are SGHTA and FQGNSA. The CDR3 has 14 residues. V was cut by 1 base and J by 5 bases, with 9 bases left in between. The CDR3 is CASSLVARNNEQFF. The CDR3, as DNA: TGTGCCAGCAGCTTAGTAGCCAGAAACAATGAGCAGTTCTTC.

This clonotype was recorded many times. This chain links TRBV28 with TRBJ1-2; D is ambiguous. Germline CDR1 and CDR2: MDHEN and SYDVKM. V was trimmed by 1 base and J by 4 bases, leaving 16 bases between them. The CDR3 covers 16 residues. The CDR3 sequence: CASSLLVPLGGYGYTF. CDR3 nucleotides: TGTGCCAGCAGTTTATTAGTACCGCTGGGTGGCTATGGCTACACCTTC.

The sample holds many counts of this clonotype. This chain joins TRBV12-3 or TRBV12-4 and TRBJ2-7; either TRBD1 or TRBD2 may supply D (7 bases each). There are 14 residues in the CDR3. V was shortened by 5 bases and J by 2 bases, with 13 bases between the two germline ends. The chain's CDR3 is CASSPTGRAYEQYF. The CDR3 DNA follows: TGTGCCAGCAGTCCGACAGGGAGGGCCTACGAGCAGTACTTC.

This clonotype was observed at least ten times. The rearrangement uses TRBV6-5 and TRBJ2-1; unclear D gene. The CDR3 consists of 16 residues. Germline V gene sequence: CDR1 MNHEY, CDR2 SVGAGI. V gave up 2 bases and J gave up 3 bases, with 14 bases separating them. CDR3 coding DNA: TGTGCCAGCAGTTACCAGGACCCCGTGGGCTACAATGAGCAGTTCTTC. This gives the protein CASSYQDPVGYNEQFF.

This clonotype was recorded at least ten times. The V call is TRBV20-1, the J call TRBJ2-2; D unresolved. Germline values: CDR1 DFQATT, CDR2 SNEGSKA (reference sequence). The CDR3 totals 14 residues. Trimming removed 2 bases from V and 2 bases from J, with 9 bases in between. CDR3 loop: CSARIGTNTGELFF. The DNA for the CDR3 is TGCAGTGCTAGAATCGGCACAAACACCGGGGAGCTGTTTTTT.

Regarding this clonotype: This could be a read error, since a much larger clone is one nucleotide away. The chain has TRBV2 and TRBJ2-1; tentatively, D is TRBD2 (7 bases). The CDR3 contains 16 residues. V lost 2 bases and J lost 6, with 17 bases in between. The germline gives CDR1 SNHLY, CDR2 FYNNEI. The CDR3 nucleotides are TGTGCCAGCAGTGAATTTGGACGGGGGGCTCTCAATGAGCAGTTCTTC. It encodes CASSEFGRGALNEQFF. The full variable domain, rest sourced from reference TRBV2 and TRBJ2-1, is EPEVTQTPSHQVTQMGQEVILRCVPISNHLYFYWYRQILGQKVEFLVSFYNNEISEKSEIFDDQFSVERPDGSNFTLKIRSTKLEDSAMYFCASSEFGRGALNEQFFGPGTRLTVL.

This clonotype appeared many times. The genes are TRBV20-1 and TRBJ2-1; TRBD2 agrees at 10 bases. V was pared by 4 bases and J by 8 bases, with 11 bases of the junction left unmatched. The CDR3 is made up of 15 amino acids. From germline, CDR1 is DFQATT and CDR2 SNEGSKA (reference sequence). The CDR3 nucleotides read TGCAGTGCTACCTCCACTAGCGGGGATTCAGATGAGCAGTTCTTC. Translated, it gives CSATSTSGDSDEQFF.

V is TRBV5-4 and J is TRBJ1-2; D call uncertain. CDR1 is SGHNT and CDR2 is YYREEE in the germline V gene (reference sequence). There are 12 residues in the CDR3. V was shortened by 6 bases and J by 2 bases, with 8 bases between the two germline ends. The CDR3 DNA sequence: TGTGCCAGCATGGGCGGCAACTATGGCTACACCTTC. Its protein is CASMGGNYGYTF.

This clonotype was counted between two and nine times. The CDR3 reads CASSPATGGEYEQYF. The CDR3 DNA follows: TGTGCCAGTAGCCCGGCGACAGGGGGCGAATACGAGCAGTACTTC. This chain connects TRBV19 to TRBJ2-7, with 10 bases identical to TRBD1. This CDR3 is built from 15 residues. J was trimmed by 4 bases and V by 6 bases; bases with no gene match: 9. Germline V gene lookup returns CDR1 LNHDA and CDR2 SQIVND (reference sequence).

This clonotype was counted many times. The rearrangement uses TRBV28 and TRBJ2-2; 9 bases map to TRBD2. V was pared by 5 bases and J by 3 bases, with 7 bases of the junction left unmatched. The CDR3 is 16 residues long. Germline V gene data show CDR1 as MDHEN and CDR2 as SYDVKM. CDR3 sequence: CASSTPSGRHTGELFF. In nucleotides, the CDR3 is TGTGCCAGCAGTACCCCAAGCGGGAGGCACACCGGGGAGCTGTTTTTT.

This clonotype occurred many times. The chain is built from TRBV28 and TRBJ2-7, with TRBD2 identical over 7 bases. The CDR3 is 15 amino acids. J was trimmed by 1 base and V by 3 bases; bases with no gene match: 6. Germline V gene sequence: CDR1 MDHEN, CDR2 SYDVKM. CDR3 DNA sequence: TGTGCCAGCAGTTTCTCTAGCGGTGGGTCCTACGAGCAGTACTTC. It codes for CASSFSSGGSYEQYF.

The V call is TRBV7-9, the J call TRBJ2-4, with a tentative D call TRBD2 (6 bases). V lost 2 bases and J lost 8, with 10 bases in between. The CDR3 extends over 13 amino acids. Germline CDR1 reads SEHNR; CDR2 reads FQNEAQ (reference sequence). CDR3 sequence reads: CASSLFGGDIQYF. For the CDR3, the DNA is TGTGCCAGCAGCTTATTTGGAGGGGACATTCAGTACTTC.

A note on this clonotype: This may stem from a read error, because a much larger clone lies one nucleotide away. The chain joins TRBV20-1 to TRBJ2-2; 7 bases map to TRBD2. CDR1 DFQATT and CDR2 SNEGSKA come from the germline V gene (reference sequence). This CDR3 contains 14 residues. The CDR3: CGASKGQPGGGLFF. CDR3 sequence (DNA): TGCGGTGCTAGTAAGGGGCAGCCCGGCGGGGGGCTGTTTTTT.

In this sample, this clonotype turned up many times. This chain connects TRBV2 to TRBJ1-1, with D tentatively TRBD1 (6 bases). The CDR3 sequence is 13 residues long. V was clipped by 8 bases and J by 1 base, with 11 bases between them. Looked up from germline, CDR1 is SNHLY and CDR2 is FYNNEI. The CDR3 loop reads CASGGQSNTEAFF. The CDR3, as DNA: TGTGCCAGCGGCGGACAGTCGAACACTGAAGCTTTCTTT.